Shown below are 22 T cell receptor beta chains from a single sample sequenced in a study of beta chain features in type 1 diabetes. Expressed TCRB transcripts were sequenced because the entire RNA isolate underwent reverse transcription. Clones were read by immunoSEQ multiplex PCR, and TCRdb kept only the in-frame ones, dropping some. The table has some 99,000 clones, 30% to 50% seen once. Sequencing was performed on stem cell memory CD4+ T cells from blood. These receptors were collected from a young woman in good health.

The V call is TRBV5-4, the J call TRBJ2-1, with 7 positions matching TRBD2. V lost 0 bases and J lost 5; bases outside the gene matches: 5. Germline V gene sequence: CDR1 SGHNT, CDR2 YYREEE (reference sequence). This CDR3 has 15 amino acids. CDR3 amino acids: CASSLAQAGDNEQFF. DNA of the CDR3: TGTGCCAGCAGCTTGGCTCAGGCGGGGGACAATGAGCAGTTCTTC.

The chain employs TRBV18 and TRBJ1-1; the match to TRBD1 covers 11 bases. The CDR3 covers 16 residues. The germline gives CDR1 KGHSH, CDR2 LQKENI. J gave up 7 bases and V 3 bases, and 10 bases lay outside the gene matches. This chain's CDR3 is CASSPRTGGNGGEAFF. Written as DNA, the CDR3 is TGTGCCAGCTCACCCCGGACAGGGGGCAACGGAGGTGAAGCTTTCTTT.

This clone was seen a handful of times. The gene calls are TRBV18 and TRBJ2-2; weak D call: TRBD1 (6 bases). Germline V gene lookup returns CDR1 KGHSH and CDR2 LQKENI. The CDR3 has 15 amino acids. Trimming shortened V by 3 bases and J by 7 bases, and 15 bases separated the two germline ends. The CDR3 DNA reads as TGTGCCAGCTCACCCCCAGGGGAAGTATTCGGGGAGCTGTTTTTT. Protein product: CASSPPGEVFGELFF.

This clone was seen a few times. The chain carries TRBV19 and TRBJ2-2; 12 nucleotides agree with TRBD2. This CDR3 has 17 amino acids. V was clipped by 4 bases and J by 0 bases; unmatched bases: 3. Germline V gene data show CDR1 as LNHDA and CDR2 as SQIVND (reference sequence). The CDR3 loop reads CASSRGLAGANTGELFF. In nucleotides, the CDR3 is TGTGCCAGTAGTAGGGGACTAGCGGGCGCGAACACCGGGGAGCTGTTTTTT.

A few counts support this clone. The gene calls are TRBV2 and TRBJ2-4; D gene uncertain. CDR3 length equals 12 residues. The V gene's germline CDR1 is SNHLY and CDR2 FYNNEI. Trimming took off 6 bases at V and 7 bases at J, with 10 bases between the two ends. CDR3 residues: CASSPPSNIQYF. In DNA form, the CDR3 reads TGTGCCAGCAGCCCCCCATCCAACATTCAGTACTTC.

The CDR3 nucleotides are TGTGCCAGCAGCGTAGCGGGTGACAATCAGCCCCAGCATTTT. It specifies CASSVAGDNQPQHF. The chain recombines TRBV9 with TRBJ1-5; unclear D gene. This CDR3 is 14 amino acids long. CDR1 is SGDLS, CDR2 YYNGEE, per germline. Trimming removed 0 bases from V and 3 bases from J, with 7 bases in between.

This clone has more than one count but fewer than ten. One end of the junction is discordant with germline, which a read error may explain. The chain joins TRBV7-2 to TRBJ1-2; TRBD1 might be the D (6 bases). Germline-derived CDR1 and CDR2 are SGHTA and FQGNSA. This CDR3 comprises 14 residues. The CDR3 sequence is CASSLQQGNNGYTF. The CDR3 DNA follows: TGTGCCAGCAGCTTACAACAGGGTAACAATGGCTACACCTTC.

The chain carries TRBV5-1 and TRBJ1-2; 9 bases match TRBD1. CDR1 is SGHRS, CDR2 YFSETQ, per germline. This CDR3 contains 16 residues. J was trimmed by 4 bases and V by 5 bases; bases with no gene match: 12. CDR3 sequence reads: CASRRTGTGSIYGYTF. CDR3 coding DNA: TGCGCCAGCAGACGGACCGGGACAGGGAGCATCTATGGCTACACCTTC. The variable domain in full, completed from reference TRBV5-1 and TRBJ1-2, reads KAGVTQTPRYLIKTRGQQVTLSCSPISGHRSVSWYQQTPGQGLQFLFEYFSETQRNKGNFPGRFSGRQFSNSRSEMNVSTLELGDSALYLCASRRTGTGSIYGYTFGSGTRLTVV.

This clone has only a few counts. This chain's CDR3 is CSVPSGRGNEQFF. In DNA, the CDR3 is TGCAGCGTTCCTAGCGGGAGGGGCAATGAGCAGTTCTTC. This chain links TRBV29-1 with TRBJ2-1; 12 nucleotides match TRBD2. CDR1 and CDR2 from the germline V gene are SQVTM and ANQGSEA. J lost 6 bases, V lost 5 bases, and 2 bases had no gene match. This CDR3 contains 13 residues.

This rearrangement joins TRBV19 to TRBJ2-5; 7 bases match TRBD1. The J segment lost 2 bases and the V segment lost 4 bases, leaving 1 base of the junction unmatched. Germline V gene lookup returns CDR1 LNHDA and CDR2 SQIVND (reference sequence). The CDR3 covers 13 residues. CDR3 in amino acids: CASSRDRQETQYF. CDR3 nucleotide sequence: TGTGCCAGTAGTAGGGACAGACAAGAGACCCAGTACTTC.

In nucleotides, the CDR3 is TGCGCCAGCAGCCAAGATCCCAGCGGGAGGTCCCACGAGCAGTACTTC. This translates into CASSQDPSGRSHEQYF. This chain joins TRBV4-1 and TRBJ2-7, with TRBD2 matching over 9 bases. The CDR3 has 16 amino acids. The V gene end was trimmed by 0 bases and the J gene end by 5 bases; junction bases not matched to a gene: 8. The germline V gene has CDR1 MGHRA and CDR2 YSYEKL.

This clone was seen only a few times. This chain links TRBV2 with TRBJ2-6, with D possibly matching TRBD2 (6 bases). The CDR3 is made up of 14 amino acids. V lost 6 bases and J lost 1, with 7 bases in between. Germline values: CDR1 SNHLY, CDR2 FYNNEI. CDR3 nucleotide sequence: TGTGCCAGCAGGCGGGGTTCTGGGGCCAACGTCCTGACTTTC. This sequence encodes CASRRGSGANVLTF.

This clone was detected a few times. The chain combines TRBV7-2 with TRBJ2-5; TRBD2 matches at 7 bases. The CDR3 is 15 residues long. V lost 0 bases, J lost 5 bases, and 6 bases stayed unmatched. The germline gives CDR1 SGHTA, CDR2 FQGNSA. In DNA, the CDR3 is TGTGCCAGCAGCTTAGCTTCGGGGGGATTCGAGACCCAGTACTTC. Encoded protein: CASSLASGGFETQYF. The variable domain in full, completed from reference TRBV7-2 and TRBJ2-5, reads GAGVSQSPSNKVTEKGKDVELRCDPISGHTALYWYRQSLGQGLEFLIYFQGNSAPDKSGLPSDRFSAERTGGSVSTLTIQRTQQEDSAVYLCASSLASGGFETQYFGPGTRLLVL.

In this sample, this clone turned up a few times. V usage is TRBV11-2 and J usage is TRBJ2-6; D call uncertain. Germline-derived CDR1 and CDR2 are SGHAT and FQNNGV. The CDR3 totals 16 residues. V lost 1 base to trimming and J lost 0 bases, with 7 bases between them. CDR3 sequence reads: CASSLVRFSGANVLTF. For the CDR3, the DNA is TGTGCCAGCAGCTTAGTCAGATTCTCTGGGGCCAACGTCCTGACTTTC.

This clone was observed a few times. For the CDR3, the DNA is TGTGCCAGCAGCTTACAGCTAGCGGAGAACACCGGGGAGCTGTTTTTT. Residues: CASSLQLAENTGELFF. This chain connects TRBV11-2 to TRBJ2-2; 7 bases align to TRBD2. The CDR3 sequence is 16 residues long. Germline V gene sequence: CDR1 SGHAT, CDR2 FQNNGV. Losses at the gene ends were 2 bases for V and 1 base for J; bases not matched to a gene: 4.

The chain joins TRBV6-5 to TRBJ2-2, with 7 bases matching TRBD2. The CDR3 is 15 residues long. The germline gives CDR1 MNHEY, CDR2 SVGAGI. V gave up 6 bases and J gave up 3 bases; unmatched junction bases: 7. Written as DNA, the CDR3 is TGTGCCAGCAGGGTCTTGGCGGGGGACACCGGGGAGCTGTTTTTT. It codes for CASRVLAGDTGELFF.

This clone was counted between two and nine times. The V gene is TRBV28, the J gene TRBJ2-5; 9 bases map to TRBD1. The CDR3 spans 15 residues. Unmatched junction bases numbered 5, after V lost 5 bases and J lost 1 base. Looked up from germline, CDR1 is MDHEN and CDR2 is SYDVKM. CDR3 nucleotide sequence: TGTGCCAGCAGTATCCCGACAGGGGGCCAAGAGACCCAGTACTTC. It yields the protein CASSIPTGGQETQYF.

CDR3 loop: CASSPLQGQPQHF. The CDR3 DNA is TGTGCCAGCAGCCCCCTACAGGGACAGCCCCAGCATTTT. The V and J genes are TRBV27 and TRBJ1-5, with D possibly matching TRBD1 (6 bases). The length of the CDR3 is 13 residues. Germline CDR1 is MNHEY and CDR2 is SMNVEV (reference sequence). V lost 6 bases and J 7 bases, leaving 13 bases between the germline ends.

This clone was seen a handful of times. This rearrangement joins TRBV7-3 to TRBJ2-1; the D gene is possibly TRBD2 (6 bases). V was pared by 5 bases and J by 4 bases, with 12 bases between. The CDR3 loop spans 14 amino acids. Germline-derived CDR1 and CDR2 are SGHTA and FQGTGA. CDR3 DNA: TGTGCCAGCAGCCCCGGGACTGCGTACAATGAGCAGTTCTTC. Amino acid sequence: CASSPGTAYNEQFF.

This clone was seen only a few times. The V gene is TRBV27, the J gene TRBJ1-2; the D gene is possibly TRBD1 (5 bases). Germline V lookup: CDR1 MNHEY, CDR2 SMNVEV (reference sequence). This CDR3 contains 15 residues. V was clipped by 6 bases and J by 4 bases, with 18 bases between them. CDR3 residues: CASSPSTGEFYGYTF. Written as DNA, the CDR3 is TGTGCCAGCAGCCCAAGTACGGGGGAGTTCTATGGCTACACCTTC.

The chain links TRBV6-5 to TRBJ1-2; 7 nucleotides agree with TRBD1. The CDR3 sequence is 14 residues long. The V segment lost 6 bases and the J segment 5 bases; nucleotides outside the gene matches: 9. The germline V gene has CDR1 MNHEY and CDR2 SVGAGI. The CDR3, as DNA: TGTGCCAGCAGGCCAAGGGGGCCTTGGTATGGCTACACCTTC. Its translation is CASRPRGPWYGYTF.

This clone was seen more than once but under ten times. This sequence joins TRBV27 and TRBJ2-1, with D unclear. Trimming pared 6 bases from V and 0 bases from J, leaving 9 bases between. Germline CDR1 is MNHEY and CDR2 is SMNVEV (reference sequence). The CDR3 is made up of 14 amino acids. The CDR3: CASRGLSSYNEQFF. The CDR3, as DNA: TGTGCCAGCAGGGGCTTGAGCTCCTACAATGAGCAGTTCTTC.